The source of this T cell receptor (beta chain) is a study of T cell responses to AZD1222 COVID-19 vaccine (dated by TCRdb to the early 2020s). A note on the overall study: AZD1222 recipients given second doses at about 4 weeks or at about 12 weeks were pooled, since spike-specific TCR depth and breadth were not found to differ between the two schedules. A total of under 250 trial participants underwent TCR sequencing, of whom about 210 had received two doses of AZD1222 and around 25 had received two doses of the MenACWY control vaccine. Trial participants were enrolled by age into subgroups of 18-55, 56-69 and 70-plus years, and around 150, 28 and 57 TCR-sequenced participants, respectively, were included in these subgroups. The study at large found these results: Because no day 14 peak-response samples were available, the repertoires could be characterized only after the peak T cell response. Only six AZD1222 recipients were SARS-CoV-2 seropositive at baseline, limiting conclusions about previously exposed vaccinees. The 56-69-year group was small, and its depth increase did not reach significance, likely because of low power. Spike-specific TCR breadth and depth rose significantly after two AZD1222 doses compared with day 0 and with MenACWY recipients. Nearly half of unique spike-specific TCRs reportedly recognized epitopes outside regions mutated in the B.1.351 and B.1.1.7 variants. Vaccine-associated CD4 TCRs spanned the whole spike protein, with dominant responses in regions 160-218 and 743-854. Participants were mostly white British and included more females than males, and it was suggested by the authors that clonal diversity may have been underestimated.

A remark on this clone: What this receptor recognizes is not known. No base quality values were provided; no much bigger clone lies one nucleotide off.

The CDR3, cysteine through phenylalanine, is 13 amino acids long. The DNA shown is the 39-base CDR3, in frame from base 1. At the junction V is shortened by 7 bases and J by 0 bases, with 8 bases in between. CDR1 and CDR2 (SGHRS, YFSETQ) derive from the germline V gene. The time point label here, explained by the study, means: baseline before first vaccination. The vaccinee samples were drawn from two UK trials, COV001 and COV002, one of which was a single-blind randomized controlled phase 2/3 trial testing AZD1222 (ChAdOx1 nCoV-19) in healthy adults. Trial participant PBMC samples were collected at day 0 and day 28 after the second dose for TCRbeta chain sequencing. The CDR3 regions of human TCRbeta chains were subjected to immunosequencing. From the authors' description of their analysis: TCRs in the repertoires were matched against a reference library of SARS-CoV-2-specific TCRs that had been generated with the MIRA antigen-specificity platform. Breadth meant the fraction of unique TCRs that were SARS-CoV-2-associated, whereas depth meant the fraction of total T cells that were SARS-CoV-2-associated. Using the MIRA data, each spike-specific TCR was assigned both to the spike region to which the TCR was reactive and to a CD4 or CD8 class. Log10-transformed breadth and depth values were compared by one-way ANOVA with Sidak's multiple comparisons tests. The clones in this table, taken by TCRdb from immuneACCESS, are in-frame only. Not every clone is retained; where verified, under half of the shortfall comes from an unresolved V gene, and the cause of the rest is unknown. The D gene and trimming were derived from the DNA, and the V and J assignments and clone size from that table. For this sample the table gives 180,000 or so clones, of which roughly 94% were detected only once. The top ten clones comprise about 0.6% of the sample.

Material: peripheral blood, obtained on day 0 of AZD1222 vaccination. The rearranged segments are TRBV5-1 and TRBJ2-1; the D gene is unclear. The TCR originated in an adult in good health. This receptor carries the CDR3 CASRTSSYNEQFF. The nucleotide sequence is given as TGCGCCAGCCGGACCAGCTCCTACAATGAGCAGTTCTTC.